This TCR beta chain was captured in a study of cytomegalovirus exposure and HLA in healthy donors. General study results and limits: In a later analysis, HLA-associated beta chains showed higher expansion and lower generation probabilities than comparable chains. Presence/absence analyses rested on an assumption that sequencing depth was roughly uniform across donors.

60 Vbeta and 13 Jbeta primers were used in PCR. TCRdb's copy holds only in-frame clones and misses some; the assay was immunoSEQ multiplex PCR. The data show some 190,000 clones, more than 60% seen once. Between the trimmed V and J ends, which lost 0 bases and 4 bases, there was a span of 13 bases. CDR1 and CDR2 from the germline V gene are KGHSH and LQKENI. The CDR3 runs 16 residues. The donors were healthy bone marrow donors. Likely unrecorded immune exposures existed in these nominally healthy donors. This clone has more than one count but fewer than ten. Its antigen remains unknown. The receptor was isolated from a woman between 25 and 40 years old in good health and CMV-seropositive. The chain combines TRBV18 with TRBJ2-1; a weak D match, TRBD1 (6 bases). The sequencing input was PBMCs. CDR3 amino acids: CASSPPDSSNYNEQFF. Here the CDR3 DNA reads TGTGCCAGCTCACCACCGGACAGCAGTAATTACAATGAGCAGTTCTTC. The full variable domain, with the rest looked up from reference TRBV18 and TRBJ2-1, is NAGVMQNPRHLVRRRGQEARLRCSPMKGHSHVYWYRQLPEEGLKFMVYLQKENIIDESGMPKERFSAEFPKEGPSILRIQQVVRGDSAAYFCASSPPDSSNYNEQFFGPGTRLTVL.